Below are 16 T cell receptor beta chains sequenced from a single sample in a study of spatial heterogeneity in lung cancer. TCRdb used MiXCR to reprocess the 5' RACE reads, holding one entry per CDR3 protein. The sample lists about 36,000 distinct CDR3 sequences, roughly 5.5% occurring once. The sample's time point: sample taken at primary tumor resection. The study sequenced unsorted whole RNA from tumor, nontumor lung or frozen PBMC. The material was PBMCs, obtained at surgery. The receptors come from a female donor with early-stage non-small cell lung cancer.

Comments on this clonotype: Being one base from a much bigger clone, this may be a read error. This chain joins TRBV2 and TRBJ1-3; D is uncertain. This CDR3 comprises 11 residues. V was trimmed by 4 bases and J by 6 bases, leaving 4 bases between them. Germline CDR1 is SNHLY and CDR2 is FYNNEI. The chain's CDR3 is CASSAANTIYF. In DNA, the CDR3 is TGTGCCAGCAGTGCCGCAAACACCATATATTTT.

This clonotype occurred many times. J is TRBJ1-4 and V is TRBV4-1; D uncertain. CDR1 is MGHRA, CDR2 YSYEKL, per germline. V was pared by 4 bases and J by 0 bases, with 9 bases between. This CDR3 is 15 amino acids long. The CDR3 here is CASSPQGTTNEKLFF. In nucleotides, the CDR3 is TGCGCCAGCAGCCCCCAAGGTACAACTAATGAAAAACTGTTTTTT.

This clonotype was counted ten times or more. This rearrangement joins TRBV28 to TRBJ2-7; no firm D call. The CDR3 extends over 14 amino acids. Germline lookup yields CDR1 MDHEN and CDR2 SYDVKM. Trimming cost V 3 bases and J 2 bases, with 11 bases left between them. CDR3 protein: CASSLERPPYEQYF. The CDR3 nucleotides read TGTGCCAGCAGTTTGGAGAGGCCCCCCTACGAGCAGTACTTC.

The table lists this clonotype with many counts. The rearrangement joins TRBV20-1 to TRBJ1-4; no firm D call. Germline V gene lookup returns CDR1 DFQATT and CDR2 SNEGSKA (reference sequence). There are 12 residues in the CDR3. The V end lost 3 bases, the J end lost 4 bases, and 6 bases lay between the germline ends. The CDR3 DNA follows: TGCAGTGCTAGCAGCTATAATGAAAAACTGTTTTTT. Translation gives CSASSYNEKLFF.

At least ten counts were recorded for this clonotype. This chain joins TRBV5-6 and TRBJ2-1; D is unresolved. The CDR3 consists of 13 residues. V shed 1 base and J shed 10 bases, with 12 bases lying between them. Germline V CDR1 and CDR2: SGHDT, YYEEEE. This CDR3 reads CASSLWAGEEQFF. The CDR3 DNA reads TGTGCCAGCAGCTTGTGGGCTGGGGAAGAGCAGTTCTTC.

This clonotype showed up many times. CDR3 amino acids: CASRREEGESNQPQHF. CDR3 nucleotides: TGTGCCAGCAGACGCGAAGAGGGGGAAAGCAATCAGCCCCAGCATTTT. This chain uses TRBV12-3 or TRBV12-4 with TRBJ1-5, with D possibly being TRBD1 (6 bases). The CDR3 totals 16 residues. The ends were cut back, 6 bases at V and 1 base at J, with 16 bases in the middle.

This clonotype was picked up a small number of times. This sequence joins TRBV6-2 or TRBV6-3 and TRBJ2-1; 11 nucleotides agree with TRBD2. Germline assignment: CDR1 MNHEY and CDR2 SVGEGT. This CDR3 is 18 amino acids long. V was pared by 2 bases and J by 0 bases, with 6 bases of the junction left unmatched. The CDR3 region is CASSYLAGGPSSYNEQFF. DNA for the CDR3: TGTGCCAGCAGTTACCTAGCGGGAGGTCCAAGCTCCTACAATGAGCAGTTCTTC.

In its sample, this clonotype was seen a few times. This chain's CDR3 is CASSQVAGGAKNIQYF. Here the CDR3 DNA reads TGCGCCAGCAGCCAAGTAGCAGGGGGGGCCAAAAACATTCAGTACTTC. The V call is TRBV4-3, the J call TRBJ2-4; a weak D match, TRBD1 (7 bases). The CDR3 consists of 16 residues. Germline assignment: CDR1 LGHNA and CDR2 YSLEER. V shed 1 base and J shed 1 base, with 11 bases lying between them.

The CDR3 protein is CASSQSHGAGELFF. In nucleotides, the CDR3 is TGTGCCAGCAGCCAATCCCACGGGGCCGGGGAGCTGTTTTTT. The chain employs TRBV3-1 and TRBJ2-2; tentatively, D is TRBD2 (5 bases). Germline V lookup: CDR1 LGHDT, CDR2 YNNKEL (reference sequence). Trimming removed 2 bases from V and 6 bases from J, with 10 bases in between. This CDR3 region has 14 residues.

In its sample, this clonotype was seen many times. This chain uses TRBV30 with TRBJ2-7; D remains ambiguous. Germline assignment: CDR1 GTSNPN and CDR2 SVGIG (reference sequence). The CDR3 length is 12 residues. Trimming took off 5 bases at V and 2 bases at J, with 10 bases between the two ends. The chain's CDR3 is CAWERATYEQYF. CDR3 bases: TGTGCCTGGGAACGCGCGACCTACGAGCAGTACTTC.

This clonotype occurred a few times. The chain has TRBV5-1 and TRBJ2-7; D gene uncertain. The V end lost 3 bases, the J end lost 1 base, and 11 bases lay between the germline ends. CDR1 and CDR2 from the germline V gene are SGHRS and YFSETQ. The CDR3 is 14 amino acids. The CDR3 region is CASSSSGWSYEQYF. CDR3 nucleotides: TGCGCCAGCAGCTCCAGTGGGTGGTCCTACGAGCAGTACTTC.

This clonotype has a count of ten or more. The rearrangement joins TRBV2 to TRBJ1-1; 7 bases match TRBD1. CDR1 is SNHLY and CDR2 is FYNNEI in the germline V gene. J was trimmed by 5 bases and V by 3 bases; bases with no gene match: 3. This CDR3 is 13 amino acids long. The CDR3 DNA is TGTGCCAGCAGTGACAGGGGGTGGACTGAAGCTTTCTTT. Its translation: CASSDRGWTEAFF.

This clonotype was seen many times. The chain links TRBV5-1 to TRBJ1-1, with TRBD1 matching 8 bases. The V gene end was trimmed by 4 bases and the J gene end by 5 bases; junction bases not matched to a gene: 4. The CDR3 extends over 13 amino acids. The germline gives CDR1 SGHRS, CDR2 YFSETQ. CDR3 bases: TGCGCCAGCAGCCGAGGACAGGGTACTGAAGCTTTCTTT. Translated: CASSRGQGTEAFF.

This clonotype was observed at least ten times. The CDR3 DNA is TGCGCCAGCAGCCTGCCAGGGAGCGACGAGCAGTACTTC. Its translation: CASSLPGSDEQYF. The chain carries TRBV5-1 and TRBJ2-7, with D possibly called TRBD1 or TRBD2 (5 bases each). Germline values: CDR1 SGHRS, CDR2 YFSETQ. Deletions cut 4 bases from V and 5 bases from J, with 13 bases between. This CDR3 has 13 residues.

The sample holds many counts of this clonotype. The DNA for the CDR3 is TGCAGTGCTAGTTCCGGGACGAACTATGGCTACACCTTC. It encodes CSASSGTNYGYTF. This chain connects TRBV20-1 to TRBJ1-2; possibly TRBD1 for D (5 bases). The V gene lost 3 bases and the J gene lost 2 bases, with 10 bases spanning the gap. This CDR3 contains 13 residues. The germline V gene encodes CDR1 DFQATT and CDR2 SNEGSKA (reference sequence).

The table lists this clonotype with many counts. The chain is built from TRBV12-3 or TRBV12-4 and TRBJ2-2, with D uncertain. This CDR3 region has 12 residues. Trimming stripped 3 bases from V and 2 bases from J, with 1 base between. The CDR3 nucleotides are TGTGCCAGCAGTTTTAACACCGGGGAGCTGTTTTTT. It yields the protein CASSFNTGELFF.